The 5 T cell receptor beta chains below were found in one sample sequenced in a study of post-analysis software for immune sequencing data. The study's findings and limits: Relative to controls, patients had about five TRBV segments at higher frequency, with TRBV5-6, TRBV5-1 and TRBV20-1 among these.

The antigens these receptors bind are not known. The library was made from cDNA and included unique molecular identifiers. One entry per CDR3 protein, called by TCRdb with MiXCR from the PCR reads. The repertoire holds about 430,000 distinct CDR3 sequences, with 39% as singletons. Sequencing was carried out using blood. These receptors originate from a girl aged 2-15 years with multiple sclerosis.

The chain employs TRBV7-2 and TRBJ2-5; 9 bases are shared with TRBD2. The CDR3 contains 14 residues. After removal of 7 bases from V and 1 base from J, the junction contained 4 bases not matched to a gene. Germline CDR1 SGHTA, CDR2 FQGNSA. CDR3 protein: CASTKLAGQETQYF. The CDR3 bases are TGTGCCAGCACCAAACTAGCGGGCCAAGAGACCCAGTACTTC.

There are many counts of this clonotype. The genes are TRBV20-1 and TRBJ2-1; TRBD2 agrees at 13 bases. CDR3 length equals 15 residues. Trimming removed 0 bases from V and 8 bases from J; junction bases left unmatched: 4. CDR1 and CDR2 (germline): DFQATT, SNEGSKA (reference sequence). The CDR3 here is CSARDLTSGRDEQFF. Here the CDR3 DNA reads TGCAGTGCTAGAGATTTAACTAGCGGGAGGGATGAGCAGTTCTTC.

CDR3 loop: CSARQGKPRTEAFF. CDR3 sequence (DNA): TGCAGTGCTAGACAGGGTAAGCCCAGAACTGAAGCTTTCTTT. The gene calls are TRBV20-1 and TRBJ1-1; D perhaps matches TRBD1 (5 bases). Germline lookup yields CDR1 DFQATT and CDR2 SNEGSKA (reference sequence). Trimming shortened V by 2 bases and J by 5 bases, and 15 bases separated the two germline ends. The CDR3 length is 14 residues.

V usage is TRBV7-6 and J usage is TRBJ2-3; D unresolved. This CDR3 spans 12 amino acids. The germline V gene encodes CDR1 SGHVS and CDR2 FNYEAQ. Trimming cost V 8 bases and J 0 bases, with 6 bases left between them. The CDR3 reads CASGKSTDTQYF. The CDR3 coding sequence is TGTGCCAGCGGGAAAAGCACAGATACGCAGTATTTT.

The chain recombines TRBV12-3 or TRBV12-4 with TRBJ2-1; D uncertain. CDR3 length: 14 amino acids. V was clipped by 1 base and J by 0 bases, with 4 bases between them. CDR3 amino acids: CASSLESSYNEQFF. CDR3 DNA sequence: TGTGCCAGCAGTTTAGAAAGCTCCTACAATGAGCAGTTCTTC.